These 19 T cell receptor beta chains originate from one sample sequenced in a study of vaccination and CD4 T cells after COVID-19. MiXCR, run by TCRdb on the PCR reads, gives a single entry per CDR3 protein. The repertoire consists of about 15,000 distinct CDR3 sequences, with roughly three quarters occurring once and the leading ten covering around 1.1%. The starting material was CD4+ T cells from blood, obtained after SARS-CoV-2 vaccination. Source of these receptors: a human donor who had recovered from COVID-19.

The chain employs TRBV6-5 and TRBJ2-5; 12 bases agree with TRBD2. CDR3 length equals 17 residues. The trim removed 0 bases at V and 5 bases at J, leaving 7 bases unmatched. The germline V gene encodes CDR1 MNHEY and CDR2 SVGAGI. In DNA form, the CDR3 reads TGTGCCAGCAGTTACTCGGCTAGCGGGAGGGCTGGCGAGACCCAGTACTTC. Translating gives CASSYSASGRAGETQYF.

The chain employs TRBV19 and TRBJ1-1, with D uncertain. The CDR3 contains 14 residues. Trimming removed 6 bases from V and 2 bases from J, with 13 bases in between. The V gene's germline CDR1 is LNHDA and CDR2 SQIVND (reference sequence). CDR3 residues: CASRGRTENTEAFF. The CDR3 nucleotides read TGTGCCAGTAGGGGCCGGACGGAAAACACTGAAGCTTTCTTT.

The J gene is TRBJ2-7, the V gene TRBV15, with 9 positions matching TRBD2. This CDR3 spans 14 amino acids. CDR1 LNHNV and CDR2 YYDKDF come from the germline V gene (reference sequence). The ends lost 0 bases at V and 8 bases at J; junction bases unmatched: 5. CDR3 residues: CATSRDFSGSQQYF. CDR3 nucleotide sequence: TGTGCCACCAGCAGAGATTTTAGCGGGAGCCAGCAGTACTTC.

The chain combines TRBV7-6 with TRBJ2-2; no firm D call. Trimming removed 7 bases from V and 0 bases from J, with 12 bases in between. CDR1 SGHVS and CDR2 FNYEAQ come from the germline V gene. This CDR3 region has 15 residues. The CDR3 reads CASTPRPTNTGELFF. The CDR3 bases are TGTGCCAGCACCCCGAGGCCTACGAACACCGGGGAGCTGTTTTTT.

This clonotype was found once. The rearrangement uses TRBV29-1 and TRBJ2-3; weak D call: TRBD2 (6 bases). V gave up 4 bases and J gave up 5 bases, with 16 bases separating them. Germline V gene data show CDR1 as SQVTM and CDR2 as ANQGSEA. The CDR3 has 14 amino acids. The chain's CDR3 is CSVVRRASGDTQYF. In DNA, the CDR3 is TGCAGCGTTGTTCGGAGGGCCTCGGGAGATACGCAGTATTTT.

V is TRBV5-1 and J is TRBJ1-6; D gene ambiguous. V shed 1 base and J shed 5 bases, with 7 bases lying between them. The germline gives CDR1 SGHRS, CDR2 YFSETQ. This CDR3 contains 14 residues. In DNA form, the CDR3 reads TGCGCCAGCAGCTTGAGGTCAAATAATTCACCCCTCCACTTT. This translates into CASSLRSNNSPLHF.

This chain joins TRBV18 and TRBJ2-1; 13 nucleotides align to TRBD2. Trimming removed 6 bases from V and 5 bases from J; junction bases left unmatched: 4. The CDR3 runs 15 residues. CDR1 and CDR2 (germline): KGHSH, LQKENI. CDR3: CASSPGTSGDNEQFF. Written as DNA, the CDR3 is TGTGCCAGCTCCCCAGGGACTAGCGGGGACAATGAGCAGTTCTTC.

Regarding this clonotype: One junction end disagrees with the germline gene, perhaps due to a read error. J is TRBJ1-2 and V is TRBV6-1; no definite D call. CDR3 length: 17 residues. Per the germline V gene, CDR1 is MNHNS and CDR2 is SASEGT. The CDR3 sequence is CASRASSGAPTNYGYTF. In DNA form, the CDR3 reads TGTGCCAGCAGGGCCTCATCTGGAGCACCTACTAACTACGGCTACACCTTC.

This sequence joins TRBV29-1 and TRBJ2-3, with TRBD2 matching 8 bases. There are 15 residues in the CDR3. Germline CDR1 reads SQVTM; CDR2 reads ANQGSEA. V trimming: 4 bases; J trimming: 3 bases; junction bases outside the gene matches: 9. CDR3 sequence (DNA): TGCAGCGTTGCAGGGGCGGGAGGCCTTACAGATACGCAGTATTTT. The encoded protein is CSVAGAGGLTDTQYF.

This sequence joins TRBV10-3 and TRBJ1-5; D gene unclear. Germline V gene lookup returns CDR1 ENHRY and CDR2 SYGVKD. V was cut by 0 bases and J by 2 bases, with 5 bases left in between. The CDR3 consists of 14 residues. CDR3 DNA sequence: TGTGCCATCAGTGAGTCTGGGGGCAATCAGCCCCAGCATTTT. This codes for CAISESGGNQPQHF.

This clonotype was found once. This chain links TRBV10-2 with TRBJ1-1; D not certain. V gave up 4 bases and J gave up 3 bases, with 9 bases separating them. Germline V lookup: CDR1 WSHSY, CDR2 SAAADI. This CDR3 is 13 amino acids long. This chain's CDR3 is CASSVERDTEAFF. In DNA, the CDR3 is TGCGCCAGCAGTGTGGAGAGGGACACTGAAGCTTTCTTT.

The table lists this clonotype with a count of one. The chain couples TRBV11-2 to TRBJ1-1; D uncertain. CDR3 length: 16 amino acids. Germline assignment: CDR1 SGHAT and CDR2 FQNNGV. Trimming took 3 bases from V and 1 from J, leaving 15 bases between them. The CDR3 DNA reads TGTGCCAGCAGCTTCCTGAAGCCAGCGGCGAACACTGAAGCTTTCTTT. As protein: CASSFLKPAANTEAFF. The full variable domain, rest sourced from reference TRBV11-2 and TRBJ1-1, is EAGVAQSPRYKIIEKRQSVAFWCNPISGHATLYWYQQILGQGPKLLIQFQNNGVVDDSQLPKDRFSAERLKGVDSTLKIQPAKLEDSAVYLCASSFLKPAANTEAFFGQGTRLTVV.

This chain uses TRBV27 with TRBJ2-1, with 8 nucleotides matching TRBD2. The CDR3 is 15 amino acids. V lost 6 bases, J lost 8 bases, and 12 bases stayed unmatched. From germline, CDR1 is MNHEY and CDR2 SMNVEV (reference sequence). CDR3 in DNA: TGTGCCAGCAGGGATGCCGGGACTAGTGAGCATGAGCAGTTCTTC. As protein: CASRDAGTSEHEQFF.

The rearrangement uses TRBV20-1 and TRBJ2-5, with D unresolved. Germline CDR1 reads DFQATT; CDR2 reads SNEGSKA (reference sequence). The CDR3 consists of 15 residues. The CDR3 bases are TGCAGCACTCAGAGTAGCCACTATCGAGCCGAGACCCAGTACTTC. Its protein product is CSTQSSHYRAETQYF.

This rearrangement joins TRBV5-1 to TRBJ2-5; TRBD2 matches 14 bases. V dropped 3 bases and J dropped 5; count of bases not matched to a gene: 9. Germline V gene data show CDR1 as SGHRS and CDR2 as YFSETQ. The CDR3 has 17 residues. The CDR3 coding sequence is TGCGCCAGCAGCTCGGTAGTGGGACTAGCGGGAGCGGAGACCCAGTACTTC. Residues: CASSSVVGLAGAETQYF.

The chain carries TRBV7-9 and TRBJ2-7; weak D call: TRBD2 (6 bases). The CDR3 is 14 amino acids. The V end lost 6 bases, the J end lost 5 bases, and 17 bases lay between the germline ends. Germline V gene lookup returns CDR1 SEHNR and CDR2 FQNEAQ (reference sequence). CDR3 coding DNA: TGTGCCAGCAGTCTACTAGCTTTAGAAGACGAGCAGTACTTC. Encoded protein: CASSLLALEDEQYF. Based on the CDR3 plus reference TRBV7-9 and TRBJ2-7, the full variable domain is DTGVSQNPRHKITKRGQNVTFRCDPISEHNRLYWYRQTLGQGPEFLTYFQNEAQLEKSRLLSDRFSAERPKGSFSTLEIQRTEQGDSAMYLCASSLLALEDEQYFGPGTRLTVT.

The V and J genes are TRBV28 and TRBJ2-1, with TRBD1 matching 8 bases. J gave up 5 bases and V 5 bases, and 32 bases lay outside the gene matches. There are 23 residues in the CDR3. From germline, CDR1 is MDHEN and CDR2 SYDVKM. The DNA of the CDR3 is TGTGCCAGCAGTGACCGACGCAGACAGGGGAACTTAGGGAGACTAGACTGGAACAATGAGCAGTTCTTC. Translated, it gives CASSDRRRQGNLGRLDWNNEQFF.

V usage is TRBV30 and J usage is TRBJ1-5, with D possibly TRBD1 on 5 matching bases. The V and J ends lost 2 bases and 4 bases respectively, with 9 bases between them. The CDR3 has 13 amino acids. Germline CDR1 GTSNPN, CDR2 SVGIG (reference sequence). CDR3 sequence: CAWSHRGNQPQHF. CDR3 DNA: TGTGCCTGGAGTCACCGGGGGAATCAGCCCCAGCATTTT. Using reference TRBV30 and TRBJ1-5 for the parts outside the CDR3, the full variable domain is SQTIHQWPATLVQPVGSPLSLECTVEGTSNPNLYWYRQAAGRGLQLLFYSVGIGQISSEVPQNLSASRPQDRQFILSSKKLLLSDSGFYLCAWSHRGNQPQHFGDGTRLSIL.

This chain connects TRBV19 to TRBJ1-1; D is uncertain. V dropped 9 bases and J dropped 7 bases, with 21 bases sitting between them. The CDR3 sequence is 14 residues long. Germline CDR1 reads LNHDA; CDR2 reads SQIVND (reference sequence). In DNA, the CDR3 is TGTGCCAGCGAAGCTCGGATGAGGAACGGTGAAGCTTTCTTT. This encodes CASEARMRNGEAFF.